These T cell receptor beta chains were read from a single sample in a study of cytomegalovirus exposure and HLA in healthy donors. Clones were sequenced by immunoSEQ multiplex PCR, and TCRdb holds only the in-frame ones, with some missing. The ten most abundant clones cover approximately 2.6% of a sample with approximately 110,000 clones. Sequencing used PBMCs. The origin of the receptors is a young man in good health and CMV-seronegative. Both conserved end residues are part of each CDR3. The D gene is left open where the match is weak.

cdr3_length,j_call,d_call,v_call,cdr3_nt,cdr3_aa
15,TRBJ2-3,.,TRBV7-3,TGTGCCAGCTCTGTGGGAGCTCCCAATCTGTATACGCAGTATTTT,CASSVGAPNLYTQYF
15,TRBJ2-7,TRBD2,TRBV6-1,TGTGCCAGCAGTGGGGGGGTAGCGGGTTCCTACGAGCAGTACTTC,CASSGGVAGSYEQYF
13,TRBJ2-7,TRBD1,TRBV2,TGTGCCAGCAGCCTGGGACAGGGTTCGGAGCAGTACTTC,CASSLGQGSEQYF
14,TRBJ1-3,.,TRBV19,TGTGCCAGTAGTCCGGACAACTCTGGAAACACCATATATTTT,CASSPDNSGNTIYF
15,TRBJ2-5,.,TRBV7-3,TGTGCCAGCAGCGAAGGTCGAGGTGACTGGGAGACCCAGTACTTC,CASSEGRGDWETQYF
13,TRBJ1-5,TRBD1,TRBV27,TGTGCCAGCAGTCAAAGGGGGCATCAGCCCCAGCATTTT,CASSQRGHQPQHF
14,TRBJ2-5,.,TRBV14,TGTGCCAGCAGCCAAGTGGTTCAACCCGGGGCCCAGTACTTC,CASSQVVQPGAQYF
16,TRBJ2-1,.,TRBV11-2,TGTGCCAGCAGCTTAGCCGGGGCCGGACCCGGGAGTGAGCAGTTCTTC,CASSLAGAGPGSEQFF
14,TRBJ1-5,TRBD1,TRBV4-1,TGCGCCAGCAGCCCGGGACAGGCCAATCAGCCCCAGCATTTT,CASSPGQANQPQHF
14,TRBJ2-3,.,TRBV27,TGTGCCAGCAGTTTGGACCGGGACACAGATACGCAGTATTTT,CASSLDRDTDTQYF
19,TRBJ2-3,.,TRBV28,TGTGCCAGCAGTTTAAGGCTAGCAGAAACTTCTCGAAGCACAGATACGCAGTATTTT,CASSLRLAETSRSTDTQYF
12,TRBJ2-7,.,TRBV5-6,TGTGCCAGCAGCTCTAGGGGCTACGAGCAGTACTTC,CASSSRGYEQYF
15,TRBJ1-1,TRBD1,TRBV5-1,TGCGCCAGCAGCTCCAGACAGGGGGAATTTTCTGAAGCTTTCTTT,CASSSRQGEFSEAFF
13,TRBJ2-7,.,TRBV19,TGTGCCAGTAGTATAGGGCAGGCCTACGAGCAGTACTTC,CASSIGQAYEQYF
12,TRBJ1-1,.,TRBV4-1,TGCGCCAGCAGCCACCTAGGCACTGAAGCTTTCTTT,CASSHLGTEAFF
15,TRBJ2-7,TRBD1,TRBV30,TGTGCCTGGAGCCTCGCGGGACAGGGGGCCTACGAGCAGTACTTC,CAWSLAGQGAYEQYF
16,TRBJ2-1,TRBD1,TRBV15,TGTGCCACCAGCAGGGATAGACAGGGGGCGAGCGATGAGCAGTTCTTC,CATSRDRQGASDEQFF
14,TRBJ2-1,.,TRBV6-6,TGTGCCAGCAGTTACTCCTCGGTCTACAATGAGCAGTTCTTC,CASSYSSVYNEQFF
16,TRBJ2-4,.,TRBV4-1,TGCGCCAGCAGCCGGGAGTACGGGGTCGGCAAAAACATTCAGTACTTC,CASSREYGVGKNIQYF
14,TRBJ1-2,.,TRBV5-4,TGTGCCAGCAGTCCCTCCGGGGAACCCTATGGCTACACCTTC,CASSPSGEPYGYTF
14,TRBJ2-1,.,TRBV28,TGTGCCAGCAGTTTAAGTGGCCCCCTCAATGAGCAGTTCTTC,CASSLSGPLNEQFF
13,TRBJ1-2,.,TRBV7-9,TGTGCCAGCAGCCCGGGTGCTAACTATGGCTACACCTTC,CASSPGANYGYTF
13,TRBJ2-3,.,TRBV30,TGTGCCTGGAGTCCCCTCGTCGTAGATACGCAGTATTTT,CAWSPLVVDTQYF
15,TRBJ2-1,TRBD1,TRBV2,TGTGCCAGCAGACCCACAGGGGTAGGTCTCGATGAGCAGTTCTTC,CASRPTGVGLDEQFF
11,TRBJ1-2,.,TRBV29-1,TGCAGCGTTGAAGTCAGGGATGGCTACACCTTC,CSVEVRDGYTF
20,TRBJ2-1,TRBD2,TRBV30,TGTGCCTGGAGTGTACTAGGAGGGACTAGCGGGAGGACCTTCTACAATGAGCAGTTCTTC,CAWSVLGGTSGRTFYNEQFF
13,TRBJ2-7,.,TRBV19,TGTGCCAGTAGGGATTGGACAGCCTTAGAGCAGTACTTC,CASRDWTALEQYF
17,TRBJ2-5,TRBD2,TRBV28,TGTGCCAGCAGTTCGGGACTAGCGGGAGGGCCTGGTGAGACCCAGTACTTC,CASSSGLAGGPGETQYF
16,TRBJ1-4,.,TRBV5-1,TGCGCCAGCAGCTTTTTAGGGGGGGGTAGTTTTGAAAAACTGTTTTTT,CASSFLGGGSFEKLFF